These 16 T cell receptor beta chains came from one sample sequenced in a study of cytomegalovirus exposure and HLA in healthy donors. Method: immunoSEQ multiplex PCR; TCRdb's copy keeps in-frame clones and lacks some. This sample has about 240,000 clones, with around 88% found just once. Sequenced sample: PBMCs. Every receptor here comes from a woman aged 30 to 39 in good health and CMV-seropositive.

The rearrangement joins TRBV29-1 to TRBJ2-3, with 10 bases matching TRBD1. J gave up 7 bases and V 5 bases, and 12 bases lay outside the gene matches. The CDR3 totals 15 residues. The germline CDR1 and CDR2 sequences are SQVTM and ANQGSEA. CDR3 in amino acids: CSVSARDRGGYTQYF. The CDR3 region has the DNA TGCAGCGTTTCAGCCAGGGACAGGGGCGGATATACGCAGTATTTT.

The chain carries TRBV5-6 and TRBJ1-1; 10 positions agree with TRBD1. Germline lookup yields CDR1 SGHDT and CDR2 YYEEEE. With V trimmed by 7 bases and J by 2 bases, 2 bases remained unmatched. The length of the CDR3 is 13 residues. The CDR3 loop is CASDRGPNTEAFF. CDR3 nucleotide sequence: TGTGCCAGCGACAGGGGGCCAAACACTGAAGCTTTCTTT.

This chain uses TRBV19 with TRBJ2-7; 12 bases agree with TRBD1. The V gene end was trimmed by 5 bases and the J gene end by 4 bases; junction bases not matched to a gene: 6. The germline V gene has CDR1 LNHDA and CDR2 SQIVND (reference sequence). CDR3 length: 15 amino acids. The CDR3 DNA reads as TGTGCCAGTAGTTCCGGGACAGGGGGCGGGTACGAGCAGTACTTC. Encoded protein: CASSSGTGGGYEQYF.

This chain connects TRBV7-2 to TRBJ2-7, with D possibly matching TRBD1 (5 bases). V lost 2 bases to trimming and J lost 0 bases, with 8 bases between them. The CDR3 is made up of 14 amino acids. Germline CDR1 and CDR2: SGHTA and FQGNSA. In DNA form, the CDR3 reads TGTGCCAGCAGCTTACAGGGTATCTCCTACGAGCAGTACTTC. Protein: CASSLQGISYEQYF.

The chain is built from TRBV11-1 and TRBJ2-1, with 8 bases matching TRBD1. CDR1 is SGHAT, CDR2 FQDESV, per germline (reference sequence). The CDR3 spans 17 residues. The V and J ends lost 0 bases and 1 base, in that order; junction bases with no gene match: 5. The CDR3 loop is CASSLARQGASYNEQFF. CDR3 bases: TGTGCCAGCAGCTTAGCTCGTCAGGGGGCATCCTACAATGAGCAGTTCTTC.

CDR3 coding DNA: TGCGCCAGCAGCTTGAAAGCGGGAGCCCGCACAGATACGCAGTATTTT. This sequence encodes CASSLKAGARTDTQYF. This chain uses TRBV5-1 with TRBJ2-3; 8 nucleotides align to TRBD2. The V segment lost 1 base and the J segment 1 base; nucleotides outside the gene matches: 5. CDR1 is SGHRS and CDR2 is YFSETQ in the germline V gene. The CDR3 loop spans 16 amino acids.

The rearrangement uses TRBV29-1 and TRBJ2-5; 8 nucleotides agree with TRBD2. There are 17 residues in the CDR3. The germline V gene encodes CDR1 SQVTM and CDR2 ANQGSEA. V gave up 0 bases and J gave up 7 bases; unmatched junction bases: 16. The CDR3 sequence: CSVEDLPYSGISGTQYF. The CDR3 DNA is TGCAGCGTTGAAGATCTACCCTATAGCGGGATTTCAGGGACCCAGTACTTC.

J is TRBJ2-2 and V is TRBV4-1, with TRBD2 identical over 10 bases. In germline, CDR1 is MGHRA, CDR2 YSYEKL. The CDR3 is 15 residues long. V was pared by 4 bases and J by 7 bases, with 6 bases of the junction left unmatched. CDR3: CASSLSLAGDGELFF. The CDR3 nucleotides read TGCGCCAGCAGCCTAAGCCTAGCGGGAGACGGGGAGCTGTTTTTT.

The CDR3 nucleotides read TGTGCCAGCAGCCGGGGCGGGGTAAAGGAGACCCAGTACTTC. Translated, it gives CASSRGGVKETQYF. The chain has TRBV27 and TRBJ2-5; a weak D match, TRBD2 (6 bases). The CDR3 contains 14 residues. Germline V gives CDR1 MNHEY, CDR2 SMNVEV (reference sequence). Trimming took off 6 bases at V and 5 bases at J, with 16 bases between the two ends.

The chain couples TRBV30 to TRBJ2-1; possible D gene TRBD1, 6 bases. CDR1 is GTSNPN and CDR2 is SVGIG in the germline V gene (reference sequence). Trimming stripped 5 bases from V and 4 bases from J, with 6 bases between. The CDR3 runs 11 residues. CDR3 region: CAWDRYNEQFF. The CDR3 nucleotides are TGTGCCTGGGACAGGTACAATGAGCAGTTCTTC.

The rearrangement links TRBV27 to TRBJ2-5; D gene ambiguous. This CDR3 is 17 amino acids long. Trimming removed 2 bases from V and 5 bases from J, with 21 bases in between. Germline CDR1 is MNHEY and CDR2 is SMNVEV (reference sequence). The CDR3 here is CASSLIPGSKGGETQYF. The DNA of the CDR3 is TGTGCCAGCAGTTTAATCCCCGGGTCGAAAGGTGGGGAGACCCAGTACTTC.

This rearrangement joins TRBV7-6 to TRBJ2-7; TRBD1 might be the D (6 bases). Germline CDR1 reads SGHVS; CDR2 reads FNYEAQ. The CDR3 covers 15 residues. The V and J ends lost 1 base and 4 bases respectively, with 14 bases between them. CDR3 sequence reads: CASSLGTGQEYEQYF. CDR3 coding DNA: TGTGCCAGCAGCTTAGGTACAGGGCAAGAGTACGAGCAGTACTTC.

J is TRBJ1-2 and V is TRBV27, with 9 bases lining up with TRBD1. CDR1 and CDR2 from the germline V gene are MNHEY and SMNVEV (reference sequence). The CDR3 length is 13 residues. The J segment lost 8 bases and the V segment lost 4 bases, leaving 5 bases of the junction unmatched. The CDR3: CASSSLTGGGYTF. In DNA form, the CDR3 reads TGTGCCAGCAGTTCACTAACAGGGGGCGGCTACACCTTC.

This clone was counted once. The V gene is TRBV10-1, the J gene TRBJ2-7, with a tentative D call TRBD2 (5 bases). This CDR3 region has 17 residues. The germline gives CDR1 WNHNN, CDR2 SYGVQD (reference sequence). V lost 7 bases and J 2 bases, leaving 24 bases between the germline ends. The CDR3 sequence is CASTPSPSGTTTYEQYF. In DNA form, the CDR3 reads TGCGCCAGCACCCCGTCCCCCAGCGGCACAACTACCTACGAGCAGTACTTC.

This sequence joins TRBV2 and TRBJ2-1; TRBD1 matches 10 bases. This CDR3 has 14 amino acids. V trimming: 6 bases; J trimming: 7 bases; junction bases outside the gene matches: 6. Germline CDR1 SNHLY, CDR2 FYNNEI. The CDR3 sequence is CASRPGQGSNEQFF. The CDR3 DNA reads TGTGCCAGCAGGCCGGGACAGGGGTCGAATGAGCAGTTCTTC.

V gene TRBV7-2 combines with J gene TRBJ2-1, with 7 bases matching TRBD2. This CDR3 is 14 amino acids long. Germline values: CDR1 SGHTA, CDR2 FQGNSA. V trimming: 3 bases; J trimming: 6 bases; junction bases outside the gene matches: 5. CDR3 DNA sequence: TGTGCCAGCAGCTTCGGCGGGAGCCGCAATGAGCAGTTCTTC. This gives the protein CASSFGGSRNEQFF.